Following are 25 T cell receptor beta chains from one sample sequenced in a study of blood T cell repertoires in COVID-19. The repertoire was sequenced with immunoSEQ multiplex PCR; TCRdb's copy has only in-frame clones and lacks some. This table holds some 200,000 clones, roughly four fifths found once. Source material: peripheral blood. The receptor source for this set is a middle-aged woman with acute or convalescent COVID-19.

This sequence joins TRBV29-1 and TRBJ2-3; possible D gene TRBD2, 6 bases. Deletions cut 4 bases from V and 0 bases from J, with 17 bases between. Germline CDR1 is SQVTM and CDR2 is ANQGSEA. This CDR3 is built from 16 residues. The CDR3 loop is CSVGGVGGRSTDTQYF. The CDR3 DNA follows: TGCAGCGTTGGGGGGGTCGGCGGACGTAGCACAGATACGCAGTATTTT.

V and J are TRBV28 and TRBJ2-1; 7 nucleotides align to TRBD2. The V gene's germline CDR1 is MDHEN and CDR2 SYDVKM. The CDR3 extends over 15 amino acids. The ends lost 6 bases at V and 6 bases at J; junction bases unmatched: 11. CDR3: CASRTIRRESNEQFF. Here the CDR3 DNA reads TGTGCCAGCAGGACCATACGGCGGGAGAGCAATGAGCAGTTCTTC.

The CDR3 nucleotides read TGTGCCAGCAGTTTCTTCGGGGGTTTAGAGCAGTACTTC. This codes for CASSFFGGLEQYF. The chain recombines TRBV28 with TRBJ2-7, with D maybe TRBD2 (6 bases). The V and J ends lost 3 bases and 7 bases respectively, with 13 bases between them. The CDR3 has 13 amino acids. Germline CDR1 reads MDHEN; CDR2 reads SYDVKM.

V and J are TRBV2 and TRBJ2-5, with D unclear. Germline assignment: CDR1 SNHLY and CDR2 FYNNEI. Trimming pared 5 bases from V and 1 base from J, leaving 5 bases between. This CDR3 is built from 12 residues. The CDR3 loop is CASSFLQETQYF. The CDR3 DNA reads TGTGCCAGCAGTTTTCTCCAAGAGACCCAGTACTTC. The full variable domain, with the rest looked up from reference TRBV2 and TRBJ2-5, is EPEVTQTPSHQVTQMGQEVILRCVPISNHLYFYWYRQILGQKVEFLVSFYNNEISEKSEIFDDQFSVERPDGSNFTLKIRSTKLEDSAMYFCASSFLQETQYFGPGTRLLVL.

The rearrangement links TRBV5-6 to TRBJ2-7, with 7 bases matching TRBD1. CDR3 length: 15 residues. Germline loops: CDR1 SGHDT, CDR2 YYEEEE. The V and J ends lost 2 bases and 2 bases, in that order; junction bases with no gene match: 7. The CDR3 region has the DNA TGTGCCAGCAGCTTAGGCGGCAGGGGGACCTACGAGCAGTACTTC. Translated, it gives CASSLGGRGTYEQYF.

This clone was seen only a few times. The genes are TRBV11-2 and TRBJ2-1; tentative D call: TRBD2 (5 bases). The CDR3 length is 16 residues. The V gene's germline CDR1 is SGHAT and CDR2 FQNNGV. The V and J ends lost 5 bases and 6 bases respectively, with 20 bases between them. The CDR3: CASSRGLMALGNEQFF. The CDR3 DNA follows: TGTGCCAGCAGCCGGGGATTGATGGCGCTAGGCAATGAGCAGTTCTTC.

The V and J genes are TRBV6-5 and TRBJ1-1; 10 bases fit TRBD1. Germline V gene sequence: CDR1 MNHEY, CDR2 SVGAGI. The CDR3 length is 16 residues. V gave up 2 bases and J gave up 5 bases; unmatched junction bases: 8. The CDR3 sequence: CASSYPRDRGGTEAFF. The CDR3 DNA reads TGTGCCAGCAGTTACCCAAGGGACAGGGGTGGGACTGAAGCTTTCTTT.

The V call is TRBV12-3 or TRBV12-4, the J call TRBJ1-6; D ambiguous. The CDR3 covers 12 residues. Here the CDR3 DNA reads TGTGCAAGAAACAATCGAAATTCACCCCTCCACTTT. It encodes CARNNRNSPLHF.

The CDR3 bases are TGTGCCAGCAGTGAATCACGCCCCGGCGGTGAGCAGTTCTTC. Its translation: CASSESRPGGEQFF. This sequence joins TRBV2 and TRBJ2-1, with no clear D. Trimming removed 2 bases at V and 9 bases at J, with 14 bases between. The germline gives CDR1 SNHLY, CDR2 FYNNEI. This CDR3 is built from 14 residues. Full variable domain (rest looked up from reference TRBV2 and TRBJ2-1): EPEVTQTPSHQVTQMGQEVILRCVPISNHLYFYWYRQILGQKVEFLVSFYNNEISEKSEIFDDQFSVERPDGSNFTLKIRSTKLEDSAMYFCASSESRPGGEQFFGPGTRLTVL.

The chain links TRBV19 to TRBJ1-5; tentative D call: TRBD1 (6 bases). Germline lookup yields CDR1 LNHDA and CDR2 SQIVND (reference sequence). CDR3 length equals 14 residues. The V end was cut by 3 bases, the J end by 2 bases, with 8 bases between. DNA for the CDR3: TGTGCCAGTAGTATCTGGACAGGCAATCAGCCCCAGCATTTT. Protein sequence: CASSIWTGNQPQHF.

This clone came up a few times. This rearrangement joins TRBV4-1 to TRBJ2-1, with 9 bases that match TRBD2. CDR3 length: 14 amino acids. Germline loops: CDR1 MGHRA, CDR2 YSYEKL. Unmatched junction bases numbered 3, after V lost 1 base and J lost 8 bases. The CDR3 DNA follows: TGCGCCAGCAGCCAAGGTCTAGCGGGATATGAGCAGTTCTTC. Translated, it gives CASSQGLAGYEQFF.

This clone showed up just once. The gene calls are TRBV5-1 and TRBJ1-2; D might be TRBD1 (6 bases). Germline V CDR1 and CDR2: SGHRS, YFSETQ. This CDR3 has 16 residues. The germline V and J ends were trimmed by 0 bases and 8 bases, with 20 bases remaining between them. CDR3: CASSLGGRQGMSGYTF. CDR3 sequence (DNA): TGCGCCAGCAGCTTGGGAGGTAGGCAGGGGATGTCCGGCTACACCTTC.

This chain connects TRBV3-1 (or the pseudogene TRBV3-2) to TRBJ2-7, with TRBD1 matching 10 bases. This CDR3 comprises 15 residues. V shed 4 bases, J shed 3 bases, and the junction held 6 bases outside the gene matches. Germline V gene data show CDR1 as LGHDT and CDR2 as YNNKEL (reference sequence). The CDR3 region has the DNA TGTGCCAGCAGCCCCGCCCGGGACAGGGGCTACGAGCAGTACTTC. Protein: CASSPARDRGYEQYF.

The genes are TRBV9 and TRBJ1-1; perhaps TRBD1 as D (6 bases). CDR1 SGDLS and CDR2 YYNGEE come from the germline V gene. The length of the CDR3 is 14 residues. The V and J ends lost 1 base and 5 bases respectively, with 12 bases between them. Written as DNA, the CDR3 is TGTGCCAGCAGCGTACGGGGGGCGAAGACTGAAGCTTTCTTT. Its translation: CASSVRGAKTEAFF.

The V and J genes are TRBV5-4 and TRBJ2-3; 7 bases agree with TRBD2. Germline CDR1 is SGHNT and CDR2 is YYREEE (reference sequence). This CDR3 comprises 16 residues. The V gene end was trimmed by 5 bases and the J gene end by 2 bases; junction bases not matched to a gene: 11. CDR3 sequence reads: CASSPGSSGYTDTQYF. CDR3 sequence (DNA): TGTGCCAGCAGTCCTGGGTCTAGCGGATACACAGATACGCAGTATTTT.

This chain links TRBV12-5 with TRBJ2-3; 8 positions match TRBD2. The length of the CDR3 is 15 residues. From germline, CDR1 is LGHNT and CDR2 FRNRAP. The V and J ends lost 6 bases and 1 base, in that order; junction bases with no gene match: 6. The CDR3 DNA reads TGTGCTAGTGGAGGCGGGAGGTCGGGCACAGATACGCAGTATTTT. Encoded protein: CASGGGRSGTDTQYF.

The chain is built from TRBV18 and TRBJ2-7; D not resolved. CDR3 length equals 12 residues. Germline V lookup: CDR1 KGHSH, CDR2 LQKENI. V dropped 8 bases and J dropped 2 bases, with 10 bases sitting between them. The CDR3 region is CASTTAAYEQYF. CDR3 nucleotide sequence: TGTGCCAGCACAACGGCGGCCTACGAGCAGTACTTC.

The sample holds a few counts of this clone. CDR3 in amino acids: CASSIGPRGTEAFF. DNA of the CDR3: TGTGCCAGCTCAATCGGACCACGGGGCACTGAAGCTTTCTTT. The chain joins TRBV18 to TRBJ1-1; D remains unclear. V lost 5 bases, J lost 4 bases, and 14 bases lay in between. CDR3 length: 14 residues. Germline assignment: CDR1 KGHSH and CDR2 LQKENI.

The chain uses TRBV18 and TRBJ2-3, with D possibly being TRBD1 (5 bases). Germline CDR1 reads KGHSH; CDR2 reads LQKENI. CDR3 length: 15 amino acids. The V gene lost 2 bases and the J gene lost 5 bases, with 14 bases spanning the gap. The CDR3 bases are TGTGCCAGCTCACCAGTGGCCAGGGCTCGAGATACGCAGTATTTT. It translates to CASSPVARARDTQYF.

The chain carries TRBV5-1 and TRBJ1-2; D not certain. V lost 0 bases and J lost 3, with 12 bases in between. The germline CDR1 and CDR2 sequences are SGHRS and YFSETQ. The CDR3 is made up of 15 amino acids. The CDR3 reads CASSLAPGSDYGYTF. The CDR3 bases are TGCGCCAGCAGCTTGGCCCCGGGTAGCGACTATGGCTACACCTTC. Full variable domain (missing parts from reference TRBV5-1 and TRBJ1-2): KAGVTQTPRYLIKTRGQQVTLSCSPISGHRSVSWYQQTPGQGLQFLFEYFSETQRNKGNFPGRFSGRQFSNSRSEMNVSTLELGDSALYLCASSLAPGSDYGYTFGSGTRLTVV.

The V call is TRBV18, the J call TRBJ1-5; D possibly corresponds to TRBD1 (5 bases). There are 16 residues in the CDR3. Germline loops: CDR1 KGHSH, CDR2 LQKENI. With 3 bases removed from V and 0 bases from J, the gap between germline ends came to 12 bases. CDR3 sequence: CASSPGQGYSNQPQHF. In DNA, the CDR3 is TGTGCCAGCTCACCTGGGCAGGGCTATAGCAATCAGCCCCAGCATTTT.

CDR3 sequence (DNA): TGTGCCAGCAGACTAGCGGGAGGCAATGAGCAGTTCTTC. As protein: CASRLAGGNEQFF. The J gene is TRBJ2-1, the V gene TRBV6-5; 12 positions match TRBD2. Germline V gives CDR1 MNHEY, CDR2 SVGAGI. J lost 6 bases, V lost 6 bases, and 0 bases had no gene match. This CDR3 comprises 13 residues.

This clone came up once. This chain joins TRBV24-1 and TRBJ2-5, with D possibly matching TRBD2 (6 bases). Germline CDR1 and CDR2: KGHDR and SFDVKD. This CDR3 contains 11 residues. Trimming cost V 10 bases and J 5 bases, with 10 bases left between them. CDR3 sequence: CATTEGETQYF. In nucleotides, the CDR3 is TGTGCCACGACGGAGGGGGAGACCCAGTACTTC.

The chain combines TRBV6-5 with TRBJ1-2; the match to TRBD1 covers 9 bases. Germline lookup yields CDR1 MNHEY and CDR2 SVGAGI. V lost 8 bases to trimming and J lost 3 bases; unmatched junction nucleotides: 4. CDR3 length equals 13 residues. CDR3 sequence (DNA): TGTGCCAGCTTTCGGACAGGGGACTATGGCTACACCTTC. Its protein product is CASFRTGDYGYTF.

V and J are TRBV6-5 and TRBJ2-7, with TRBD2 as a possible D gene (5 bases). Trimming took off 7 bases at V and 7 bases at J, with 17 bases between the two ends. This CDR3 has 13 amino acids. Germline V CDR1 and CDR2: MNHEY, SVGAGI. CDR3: CASKELLSGEQYF. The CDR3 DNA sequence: TGTGCCAGCAAGGAGTTACTGTCGGGGGAGCAGTACTTC.